This T cell receptor beta chain was captured by sequencing in a study of blood T cell repertoires in COVID-19. The ends were cut back, 5 bases at V and 4 bases at J, with 16 bases in the middle. Germline V CDR1 and CDR2: SSHAT, FNYEAQ (reference sequence). The CDR3 totals 15 residues. Libraries were prepared by immunoSEQ multiplex PCR; TCRdb keeps only in-frame clonotypes and omits some of them. Among roughly 330,000 clones listed, approximately 88% were seen once. The clonotype comes from a young man who had recovered from COVID-19. The sample taken for sequencing was PBMCs or T cells enriched from blood (not recorded which). The rearrangement links TRBV7-7 to TRBJ2-3; TRBD1 is a possible D gene (5 bases). CDR3 nucleotide sequence: TGTGCCAGCAGCCCGGACATAAGGAAACCAGATACGCAGTATTTT. Translation: CASSPDIRKPDTQYF.